This note documents a single TCR beta chain sequence. Relative to the germline gene, one junction end is altered; a read error may explain this. These data come from a study of blood T cell repertoires in COVID-19. Study as a whole: Specimens from acute and convalescent COVID-19 originated in the United States, Italy and Spain.

Some clones are missing from TCRdb's copy, which holds only in-frame ones; the method was immunoSEQ multiplex PCR. The data show 110,000 or so clones, roughly 85% seen once. CDR3 length: 15 residues. Germline values: CDR1 LGHNA, CDR2 YSLEER. The chain uses TRBV4-3 and TRBJ1-2; TRBD1 is a possible D gene (6 bases). The clonotype was recovered from a woman in her fifties or sixties with COVID-19, enrolled during active disease. Sequencing was done on a sample of peripheral blood. CDR3 loop: CASSQGQGTKYGYTF. The CDR3 bases are TGCGCCAGCAGTCAAGGGCAGGGGACAAAGTATGGCTACACCTTC.